The following is a T cell receptor (beta chain) sequence with its context. Its target is unknown. The data stem from a study of cytomegalovirus exposure and HLA in healthy donors. Study-level points and caveats: Some TCR beta chains (roughly 150 of them) were listed as cytomegalovirus-associated. According to a later analysis, donors in an Asian-associated ancestry cluster reportedly had fewer N-insertions than the roughly 670-donor mean.

A multiplex PCR was run with 60 Vbeta primers and 13 Jbeta primers. Clones were read by immunoSEQ multiplex PCR, and TCRdb kept only the in-frame ones, dropping some. Found here are fewer than 350,000 clones, roughly 89% of them singletons; the top ten hold 2% to 3%. CDR3 length equals 15 residues. Germline lookup yields CDR1 MNHEY and CDR2 SMNVEV (reference sequence). The V end was cut by 5 bases, the J end by 2 bases, with 16 bases between. Donors had nominal health at sampling but likely had unrecorded immune exposures. The receptor was isolated from a woman aged 18-29 years in good health and CMV-seronegative. The sequencing sample was made of PBMCs. The V call is TRBV27, the J call TRBJ2-7; D possibly corresponds to TRBD1 (5 bases). CDR3 residues: CASSRQGIPTYEQYF. The CDR3 DNA reads as TGTGCCAGCAGTCGTCAGGGAATCCCAACCTACGAGCAGTACTTC.